Presented here are 7 T cell receptor beta chains from one specimen sequenced in a study of blood T cell repertoires in COVID-19. Clones were read by immunoSEQ multiplex PCR, and TCRdb kept only the in-frame ones, dropping some. The repertoire consists of around 29,000 clones, with 85% to 90% occurring once and the leading ten covering around 6.2%. Material: peripheral blood. The receptors derive from a human donor in a cohort sampled during active COVID-19.

CDR3 amino acids: CASSDKVSGQGFSTGELFF. The DNA for the CDR3 is TGTGCCAGCAGTGATAAGGTTTCGGGACAGGGATTTTCCACCGGGGAGCTGTTTTTT. This sequence joins TRBV6-4 and TRBJ2-2; 9 bases map to TRBD1. V was pared by 3 bases and J by 4 bases, with 15 bases of the junction left unmatched. Germline V lookup: CDR1 MRHNA, CDR2 SNTAGT. The length of the CDR3 is 19 residues.

J is TRBJ2-7 and V is TRBV15, with 8 nucleotides matching TRBD1. The CDR3 consists of 13 residues. Germline V gene lookup returns CDR1 LNHNV and CDR2 YYDKDF (reference sequence). The junction had 5 bases not matched to a gene; V was cut back by 3 bases and J by 7 bases. CDR3 protein: CATSRPDRVEQYF. Here the CDR3 DNA reads TGTGCCACCAGCAGGCCGGACAGGGTTGAGCAGTACTTC.

V usage is TRBV15 and J usage is TRBJ1-5, with a possible D match to TRBD1 (6 bases). The germline V gene encodes CDR1 LNHNV and CDR2 YYDKDF (reference sequence). V lost 1 base, J lost 0 bases, and 13 bases lay in between. This CDR3 has 17 amino acids. CDR3 region: CATSRGVGQPSNQPQHF. The DNA for the CDR3 is TGTGCCACCAGCAGAGGGGTAGGACAGCCTAGCAATCAGCCCCAGCATTTT.

The rearrangement uses TRBV9 and TRBJ1-2, with 9 bases fitting TRBD1. Per the germline V gene, CDR1 is SGDLS and CDR2 is YYNGEE. V shed 4 bases and J 7 bases; nucleotides not matched to a gene: 8. This CDR3 is built from 14 residues. The chain's CDR3 is CASSQTRQGGGYTF. Written as DNA, the CDR3 is TGTGCCAGCAGCCAAACCAGACAGGGGGGTGGCTACACCTTC.

The chain joins TRBV28 to TRBJ1-1; D unclear. Germline assignment: CDR1 MDHEN and CDR2 SYDVKM. The CDR3 has 13 amino acids. The ends were cut back, 5 bases at V and 0 bases at J, with 7 bases in the middle. The CDR3 protein is CASSPDLNTEAFF. CDR3 nucleotide sequence: TGTGCCAGCAGTCCGGACTTGAACACTGAAGCTTTCTTT.

The chain joins TRBV10-3 to TRBJ2-3; TRBD2 agrees at 14 bases. The CDR3 is 19 amino acids. Trimming cost V 2 bases and J 2 bases; bases outside gene matches: 9. Germline V CDR1 and CDR2: ENHRY, SYGVKD. This chain's CDR3 is CAISEPTSGGVLNTDTQYF. The CDR3 coding sequence is TGTGCCATCAGTGAGCCGACTAGCGGGGGGGTTTTAAACACAGATACGCAGTATTTT.

The rearrangement links TRBV24-1 to TRBJ1-4; D remains unclear. In germline, CDR1 is KGHDR, CDR2 SFDVKD. The CDR3 totals 14 residues. Deletions cut 5 bases from V and 8 bases from J, with 14 bases between. For the CDR3, the DNA is TGTGCCACCAGTGGGTCCGGGATGGGCGAAAAACTGTTTTTT. It is translated as CATSGSGMGEKLFF.